The clone carrying this T cell receptor (beta chain) has more than one count but fewer than ten. Each CDR3 protein gets one entry after TCRdb re-called the RT-PCR reads with MiXCR. Counted here are about 700,000 distinct CDR3 sequences, around 14% occurring once; the ten biggest clones make up around 3.3%. The TCR was taken from a female donor in good health, serving as a healthy control. Sequenced: memory CD4+ T cells from blood.

CDR3 nucleotide sequence: TGCAGCGTTCTCGTCCCCCCGGGCACCGGGGAGCTGTTTTTT. It yields the protein CSVLVPPGTGELFF. V and J are TRBV29-1 and TRBJ2-2; D is uncertain. In germline, CDR1 is SQVTM, CDR2 ANQGSEA. The CDR3 covers 14 residues. Trimming shortened V by 5 bases and J by 4 bases, and 14 bases separated the two germline ends.